The entry below gives a single T cell receptor (beta chain) sequence along with its context. This record comes from a study of preoperative IRX-2 immunotherapy in early breast cancer. Sequencing used immunoSEQ multiplex PCR; TCRdb keeps in-frame clones, though not all of them. Of tens of thousands of clones listed, about four fifths are singletons. The treatment is: preoperative locoregional IRX-2 cytokine immunotherapy. Samples came from a phase Ib trial of preoperative locoregional IRX-2 cytokine immunotherapy. Sequenced here: lymph node tissue, sampled before IRX-2 immunotherapy. This receptor was taken from a human donor with breast cancer.

CDR3 loop: CASSYKSRAEETQYF. The CDR3 DNA follows: TGTGCCAGCAGTTACAAAAGCAGGGCAGAAGAGACCCAGTACTTC. The rearrangement uses TRBV6-8 and TRBJ2-5, with a weak D call TRBD1 (5 bases). The CDR3 has 15 amino acids. CDR1 and CDR2 (germline): MNHGY, SAAAGT. With 2 bases removed from V and 3 bases from J, the gap between germline ends came to 13 bases.